This T cell receptor (beta chain) was profiled in a study of glioma-infiltrating T cells after dendritic cell vaccination. Study-wide context: Glioblastoma patients came from Phase I and II dendritic cell vaccination trials.

Assay used: immunoSEQ multiplex PCR; TCRdb lists only in-frame clones, some missing. The table has 65,000 or so clones, around 86% seen once. Time point noted: after dendritic cell vaccination, including at tumor progression/relapse. Trimming removed 6 bases from V and 0 bases from J; junction bases left unmatched: 5. This CDR3 is 15 amino acids long. Germline CDR1 and CDR2: SGHAT and FQNNGV. The TCR sequence derives from a human donor with glioblastoma. The chain carries TRBV11-2 and TRBJ2-1; 7 bases fit TRBD1. Here the sequenced sample was blood, taken after dendritic cell vaccination. The CDR3: CASRQTGVSYNEQFF. DNA of the CDR3: TGTGCCAGCAGACAAACAGGGGTCTCCTACAATGAGCAGTTCTTC.